The next 15 T cell receptor beta chains were all read from a single sample in a study of PD-1 blockade in classical Hodgkin lymphoma. Sequenced by immunoSEQ multiplex PCR; TCRdb stores in-frame clones only, minus some. The sample lists 90,000 to 130,000 clones; 70% to 90% were seen once. Following autologous stem cell transplantation, relapse occurred in every patient, and exposure to brentuximab vedotin varied. The sequenced sample was peripheral blood mononuclear cells (PBMCs), obtained before the second cycle of nivolumab. The receptors stem from a human donor with classical Hodgkin lymphoma.

The chain uses TRBV6-6 and TRBJ2-5; a possible D gene is TRBD1 (6 bases). Germline V CDR1 and CDR2: MNHNY, SVGAGI (reference sequence). V was shortened by 7 bases and J by 5 bases, with 17 bases between the two germline ends. This CDR3 comprises 14 residues. As DNA, the CDR3 is TGTGCCAGCACCTTAACCAGGGGCGACGAGACCCAGTACTTC. It encodes CASTLTRGDETQYF.

The V gene is TRBV7-9, the J gene TRBJ2-3; the D gene could be TRBD1 or TRBD2 (5 bases each). Germline V lookup: CDR1 SEHNR, CDR2 FQNEAQ (reference sequence). The V end was cut by 6 bases, the J end by 11 bases, with 18 bases between. CDR3 length equals 13 residues. This chain's CDR3 is CASSVRDPEEQYF. The CDR3 coding sequence is TGTGCCAGCAGTGTCCGGGACCCAGAAGAGCAGTATTTT.

This sequence joins TRBV2 and TRBJ2-2; D might be TRBD1 (5 bases). The germline V and J ends were trimmed by 2 bases and 7 bases, with 8 bases remaining between them. The germline CDR1 and CDR2 sequences are SNHLY and FYNNEI. The CDR3 length is 13 residues. The CDR3 nucleotides are TGTGCCAGCAGTGAAAGGGGTTACGGGGAGCTGTTTTTT. Translated: CASSERGYGELFF.

The V call is TRBV30, the J call TRBJ1-4, with TRBD1 matching 8 bases. CDR1 is GTSNPN and CDR2 is SVGIG in the germline V gene (reference sequence). The CDR3 extends over 16 amino acids. Trimming removed 2 bases from V and 0 bases from J; junction bases left unmatched: 5. The CDR3 sequence: CAWSKTQGATNEKLFF. Here the CDR3 DNA reads TGTGCCTGGAGTAAAACACAGGGGGCAACTAATGAAAAACTGTTTTTT.

The rearrangement joins TRBV6-4 to TRBJ1-2; 8 positions match TRBD1. The CDR3 extends over 15 amino acids. J lost 8 bases, V lost 3 bases, and 11 bases had no gene match. The germline CDR1 and CDR2 sequences are MRHNA and SNTAGT. DNA for the CDR3: TGTGCCAGCAGTGATTCTTCAGGGGGCGTTAAGGGCTACACCTTC. Translating gives CASSDSSGGVKGYTF.

This clone was detected only a few times. CDR3 DNA sequence: TGTGCCAGCCCCGGACAGGGTGGAGGAGAAGCTTTCTTT. It encodes CASPGQGGGEAFF. The chain combines TRBV5-4 with TRBJ1-1; 8 bases align to TRBD1. Germline-derived CDR1 and CDR2 are SGHNT and YYREEE (reference sequence). This CDR3 contains 13 residues. V was pared by 7 bases and J by 8 bases, with 10 bases of the junction left unmatched.

The chain employs TRBV9 and TRBJ2-1; no clear D. The germline V gene encodes CDR1 SGDLS and CDR2 YYNGEE. The V and J ends lost 4 bases and 8 bases respectively, with 10 bases between them. The CDR3 extends over 12 amino acids. CDR3 sequence: CASSTHLDEQFF. The CDR3, as DNA: TGTGCCAGCAGCACTCACTTAGATGAGCAGTTCTTC.

V gene TRBV19 combines with J gene TRBJ2-7; D is ambiguous. The CDR3 length is 14 residues. CDR1 is LNHDA, CDR2 SQIVND, per germline (reference sequence). The V and J ends lost 5 bases and 0 bases respectively, with 11 bases between them. CDR3 in amino acids: CASSAEIGSYEQYF. The DNA for the CDR3 is TGTGCCAGTAGTGCGGAGATCGGCTCCTACGAGCAGTACTTC.

V usage is TRBV6-5 and J usage is TRBJ1-2; TRBD1 aligns across 7 bases. V gave up 6 bases and J gave up 0 bases; unmatched junction bases: 4. Germline V lookup: CDR1 MNHEY, CDR2 SVGAGI. This CDR3 region has 14 residues. The CDR3 bases are TGTGCCAGCAGCAGGGACAGCACTAACTATGGCTACACCTTC. Protein sequence: CASSRDSTNYGYTF.

This sequence joins TRBV19 and TRBJ2-1, with TRBD2 matching 8 bases. CDR3 size: 15 residues. J gave up 6 bases and V 2 bases, and 6 bases lay outside the gene matches. In germline, CDR1 is LNHDA, CDR2 SQIVND (reference sequence). Written as DNA, the CDR3 is TGTGCCAGTAGTATATTGGGACTAGTTATCAATGAGCAGTTCTTC. It yields the protein CASSILGLVINEQFF.

This clone was seen just once. The chain couples TRBV15 to TRBJ1-3; the D is unclear. V was shortened by 0 bases and J by 4 bases, with 4 bases between the two germline ends. This CDR3 spans 13 amino acids. Looked up from germline, CDR1 is LNHNV and CDR2 is YYDKDF (reference sequence). CDR3 DNA sequence: TGTGCCACCAGCAGAGAACAGGGAAACACCATATATTTT. It specifies CATSREQGNTIYF.

This rearrangement joins TRBV5-1 to TRBJ2-5; 11 positions agree with TRBD1. V lost 3 bases to trimming and J lost 1 base; unmatched junction nucleotides: 5. The CDR3 loop spans 16 amino acids. CDR1 SGHRS and CDR2 YFSETQ come from the germline V gene. CDR3 nucleotides: TGCGCCAGCAGCTACTACGGACAGGGGGCCCAAGAGACCCAGTACTTC. Translated: CASSYYGQGAQETQYF.

The J gene is TRBJ2-1, the V gene TRBV28; 7 bases align to TRBD2. The germline V gene has CDR1 MDHEN and CDR2 SYDVKM. This CDR3 contains 16 residues. The V and J ends lost 5 bases and 6 bases, in that order; junction bases with no gene match: 13. The DNA of the CDR3 is TGTGCCAGCAGTACTACAAGGGCGGGAGCCCGCAATGAGCAGTTCTTC. It encodes CASSTTRAGARNEQFF.

This rearrangement joins TRBV29-1 to TRBJ2-7; TRBD2 aligns across 7 bases. CDR3 size: 16 residues. Per the germline V gene, CDR1 is SQVTM and CDR2 is ANQGSEA. With V trimmed by 1 base and J by 5 bases, 14 bases remained unmatched. This CDR3 is CSVEVGGLGRDDEQYF. In nucleotides, the CDR3 is TGCAGCGTTGAAGTGGGAGGGCTGGGCCGGGACGACGAGCAGTACTTC.

This clone came up once. The rearrangement uses TRBV23-1 and TRBJ2-1; D is uncertain. TRBV23-1 is assigned to the ORF class and has an uncertain function. The V and J ends lost 4 bases and 9 bases respectively, with 7 bases between them. The CDR3 contains 11 residues. The CDR3 loop reads CASSRGVEQFF. The DNA for the CDR3 is TGCGCCAGCAGTCGTGGGGTTGAGCAGTTCTTC.